This record looks at one T cell receptor (beta chain) sequence and its context. Its antigen is as yet unknown. The data derive from a study of T cell responses to AZD1222 COVID-19 vaccine. Whole-study context: Second doses that came at about 4 or about 12 weeks were put together.

Sequencing was performed with immunoSEQ multiplex PCR; in TCRdb, only in-frame clones are kept and a portion is missing. The repertoire consists of 150,000 to 160,000 clones, with around 90% occurring once and the leading ten covering 18%. The germline CDR1 and CDR2 sequences are MNHEY and SMNVEV (reference sequence). There are 18 residues in the CDR3. Deletions cut 5 bases from V and 6 bases from J, with 23 bases between. Study observations and caveats: Repertoire sampling was restricted to post-peak T cell response timepoints. Spike-specific TCR breadth and depth both grew after two AZD1222 doses. Close to half of all spike-specific TCRs reportedly target regions of the variants that are unmutated.

The source was peripheral blood, collected on day 0 of AZD1222 vaccination. The chain employs TRBV27 and TRBJ1-6, with a weak D call TRBD1 (5 bases). The clonotype originates from an adult in good health. Written as DNA, the CDR3 is TGTGCCAGCAGTCCCCGGGGTAATTATGGGGGATCTAATTCACCCCTCCACTTT. Translating it yields CASSPRGNYGGSNSPLHF.